Listed below are T cell receptor beta chains from one sample, sequenced in a study of T cell responses to AZD1222 COVID-19 vaccine. Here immunoSEQ multiplex PCR was the method, and the copy in TCRdb shows in-frame clones only, minus some. The sample lists roughly 160,000 clones, about 95% occurring once. Here the sequenced sample was peripheral blood, taken on day 0 of AZD1222 vaccination. The receptors were gathered from an adult in good health. The CDR3 runs from the conserved cysteine through the conserved F or W. D genes are given only for firm matches. Where a row states a size, it is once, few, many or the class of an expanded clone; other rows omit it.

NA,TRBV3-1/TRBV3-2,NA,TRBJ2-7,TGTGCCAGCAGCCAAGTTCTAGGAAACGAGCAGTACTTC,CASSQVLGNEQYF
NA,TRBV28,NA,TRBJ2-1,TGTGCCAGCAGCCCCCCCCCGAGAACCAATGAGCAGTTCTTC,CASSPPPRTNEQFF
NA,TRBV28,TRBD1,TRBJ2-7,TGTGCCAGCAGTAGAAGGGGGCGAAAGGCCTACGAGCAGTACTTC,CASSRRGRKAYEQYF
few,TRBV6-5,TRBD1,TRBJ1-6,TGTGCCAGCAGCGGGGCTGCAGGGGGAAATTCACCCCTCCACTTT,CASSGAAGGNSPLHF
NA,TRBV30,NA,TRBJ1-1,TGTGCCTGGAGTCCAGGGCGGAGCACTGAAGCTTTCTTT,CAWSPGRSTEAFF
NA,TRBV4-1,NA,TRBJ2-1,TGCGCCAGCAGCCAAGGGGAATTGGAGCAGTTCTTC,CASSQGELEQFF
NA,TRBV10-2,NA,TRBJ1-1,TGCGCCAGCATAGCCGGGGCGGTAGGGAACACTGAAGCTTTCTTT,CASIAGAVGNTEAFF
NA,TRBV19,TRBD1,TRBJ1-1,TGTGCCAGTAGTTTACAGGGGGCTTTGAGTGAAGCTTTCTTT,CASSLQGALSEAFF
once,TRBV19,NA,TRBJ1-4,TGTGCCAGTAGTTGGGGGGACACTTCTAATGAAAAACTGTTTTTT,CASSWGDTSNEKLFF
NA,TRBV11-2,NA,TRBJ1-4,TGTGCCAGCAGCTTAACGATAGAGCATGAAAAACTGTTTTTT,CASSLTIEHEKLFF
NA,TRBV13,NA,TRBJ1-5,TGTGCCAGCAGCTTAGGAGGCGGGGGCTCGATTCCCCAGCATTTT,CASSLGGGGSIPQHF